The present entry profiles one T cell receptor (beta chain) with its context. This sample is part of a study of Tregs in tolerant kidney transplant recipients. Trimming removed 2 bases from V and 9 bases from J; junction bases left unmatched: 9. From germline, CDR1 is ENHRY and CDR2 SYGVKD. This CDR3 has 16 residues. Generated by immunoSEQ multiplex PCR, the TCRdb table keeps only in-frame clones and is missing some. The sample holds roughly 250,000 clones, about four fifths seen once. Sequencing input: CD4+ T cells from blood. V gene TRBV10-3 combines with J gene TRBJ1-5; 11 bases are shared with TRBD1. This clonotype originated in a human donor in good health. CDR3 sequence: CAISEPSRDRGAPQHF. In DNA form, the CDR3 reads TGTGCCATCAGTGAGCCGTCTAGGGACAGGGGGGCGCCCCAGCATTTT.